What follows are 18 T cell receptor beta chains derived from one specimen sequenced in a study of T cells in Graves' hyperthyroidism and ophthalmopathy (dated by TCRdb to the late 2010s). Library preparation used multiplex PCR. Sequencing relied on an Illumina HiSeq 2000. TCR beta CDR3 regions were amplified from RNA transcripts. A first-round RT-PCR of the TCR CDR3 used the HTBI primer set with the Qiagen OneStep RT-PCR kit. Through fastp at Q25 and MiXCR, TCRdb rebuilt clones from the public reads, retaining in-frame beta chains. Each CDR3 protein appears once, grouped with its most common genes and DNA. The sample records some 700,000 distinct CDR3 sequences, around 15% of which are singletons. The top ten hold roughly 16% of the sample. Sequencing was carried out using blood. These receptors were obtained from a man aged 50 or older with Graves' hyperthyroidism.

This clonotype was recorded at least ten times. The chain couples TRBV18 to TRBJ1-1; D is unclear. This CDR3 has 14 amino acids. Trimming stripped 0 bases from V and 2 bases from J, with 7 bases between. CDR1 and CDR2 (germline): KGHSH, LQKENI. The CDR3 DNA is TGTGCCAGCTCACCACCCCAGACAAACACTGAAGCTTTCTTT. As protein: CASSPPQTNTEAFF.

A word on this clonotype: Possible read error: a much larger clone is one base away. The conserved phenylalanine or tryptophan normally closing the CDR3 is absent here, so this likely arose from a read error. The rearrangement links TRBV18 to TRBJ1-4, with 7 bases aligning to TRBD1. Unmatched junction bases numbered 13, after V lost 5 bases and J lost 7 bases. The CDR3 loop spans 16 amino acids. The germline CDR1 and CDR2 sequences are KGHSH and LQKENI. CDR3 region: CASSTRQGQSSEKLFL. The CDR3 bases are TGTGCCAGCTCAACAAGACAGGGACAGTCTTCTGAAAAACTGTTTCTT.

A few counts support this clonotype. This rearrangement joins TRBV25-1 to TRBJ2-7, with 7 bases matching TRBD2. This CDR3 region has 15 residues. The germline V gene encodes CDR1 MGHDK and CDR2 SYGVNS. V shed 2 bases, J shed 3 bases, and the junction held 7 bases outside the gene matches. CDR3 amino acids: CASSEPGGGGYEQYF. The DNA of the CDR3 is TGTGCCAGCAGTGAACCGGGAGGTGGGGGCTACGAGCAGTACTTC.

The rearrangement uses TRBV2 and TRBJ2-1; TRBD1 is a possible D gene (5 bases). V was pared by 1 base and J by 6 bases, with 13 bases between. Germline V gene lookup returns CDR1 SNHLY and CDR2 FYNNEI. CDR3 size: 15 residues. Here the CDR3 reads CASSEEGLSSNEQFF. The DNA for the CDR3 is TGTGCCAGCAGTGAAGAGGGGTTAAGCTCCAATGAGCAGTTCTTC.

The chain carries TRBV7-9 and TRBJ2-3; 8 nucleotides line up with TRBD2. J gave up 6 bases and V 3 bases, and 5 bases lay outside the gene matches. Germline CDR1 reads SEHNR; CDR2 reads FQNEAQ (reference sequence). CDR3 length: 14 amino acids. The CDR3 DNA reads TGTGCCAGCAGCTTTAGCGGGACTGCGGATACGCAGTATTTT. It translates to CASSFSGTADTQYF.

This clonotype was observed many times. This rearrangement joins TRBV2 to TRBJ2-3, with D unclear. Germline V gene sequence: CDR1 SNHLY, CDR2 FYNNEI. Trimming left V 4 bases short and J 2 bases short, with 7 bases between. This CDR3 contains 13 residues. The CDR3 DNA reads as TGTGCCAGCAGTGCTGGGGTCACAGATACGCAGTATTTT. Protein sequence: CASSAGVTDTQYF.

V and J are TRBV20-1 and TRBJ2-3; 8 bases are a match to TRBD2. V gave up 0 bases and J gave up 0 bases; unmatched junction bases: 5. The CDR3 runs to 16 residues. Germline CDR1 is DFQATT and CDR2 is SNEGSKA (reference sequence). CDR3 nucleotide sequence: TGCAGTGCTAGAGACGAACTAGCGGCAAGCACAGATACGCAGTATTTT. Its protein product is CSARDELAASTDTQYF.

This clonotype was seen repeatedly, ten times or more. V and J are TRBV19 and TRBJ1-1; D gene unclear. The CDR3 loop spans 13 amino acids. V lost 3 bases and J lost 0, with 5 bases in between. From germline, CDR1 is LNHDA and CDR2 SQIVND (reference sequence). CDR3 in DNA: TGTGCCAGTAGTATCGCTATGAACACTGAAGCTTTCTTT. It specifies CASSIAMNTEAFF.

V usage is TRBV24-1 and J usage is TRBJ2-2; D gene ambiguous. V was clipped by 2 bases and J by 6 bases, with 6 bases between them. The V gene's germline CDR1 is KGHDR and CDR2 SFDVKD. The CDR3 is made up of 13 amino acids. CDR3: CATSDSRSGELFF. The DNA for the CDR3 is TGTGCCACCAGTGATTCTAGGTCCGGGGAGCTGTTTTTT.

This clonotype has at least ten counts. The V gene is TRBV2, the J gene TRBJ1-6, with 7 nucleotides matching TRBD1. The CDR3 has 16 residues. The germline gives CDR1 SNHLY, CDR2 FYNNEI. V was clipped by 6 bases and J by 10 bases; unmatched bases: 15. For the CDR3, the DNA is TGTGCCAGCAGCGCCGGGACAGCGGGATATCAATCACCCCTCCACTTT. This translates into CASSAGTAGYQSPLHF.

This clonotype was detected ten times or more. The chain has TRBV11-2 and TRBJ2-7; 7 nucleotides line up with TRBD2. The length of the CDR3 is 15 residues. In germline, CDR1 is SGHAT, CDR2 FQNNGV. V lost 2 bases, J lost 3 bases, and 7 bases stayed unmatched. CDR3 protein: CASSLRVTGGYEQYF. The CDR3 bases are TGTGCCAGCAGCTTAAGGGTGACGGGAGGCTACGAGCAGTACTTC. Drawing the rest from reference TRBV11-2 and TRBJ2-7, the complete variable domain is EAGVAQSPRYKIIEKRQSVAFWCNPISGHATLYWYQQILGQGPKLLIQFQNNGVVDDSQLPKDRFSAERLKGVDSTLKIQPAKLEDSAVYLCASSLRVTGGYEQYFGPGTRLTVT.

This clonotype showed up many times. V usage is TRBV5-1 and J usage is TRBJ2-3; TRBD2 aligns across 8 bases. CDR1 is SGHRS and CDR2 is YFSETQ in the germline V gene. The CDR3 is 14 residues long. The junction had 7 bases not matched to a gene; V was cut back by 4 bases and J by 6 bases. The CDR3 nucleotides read TGCGCCAGCAGCGAAGCGGGAGCGTTGGATACGCAGTATTTT. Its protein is CASSEAGALDTQYF.

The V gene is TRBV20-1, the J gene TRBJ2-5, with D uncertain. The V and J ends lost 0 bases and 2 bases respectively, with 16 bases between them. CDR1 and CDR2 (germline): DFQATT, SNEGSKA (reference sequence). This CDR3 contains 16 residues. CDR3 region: CSARDTQALRQETQYF. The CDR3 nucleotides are TGCAGTGCTAGAGACACCCAGGCGTTGCGACAAGAGACCCAGTACTTC.

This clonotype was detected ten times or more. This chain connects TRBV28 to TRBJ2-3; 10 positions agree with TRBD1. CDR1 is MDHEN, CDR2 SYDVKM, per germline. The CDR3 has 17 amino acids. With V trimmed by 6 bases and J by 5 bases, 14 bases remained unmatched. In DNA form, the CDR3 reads TGTGCCAGCAGCCTTACGGGTAGACAGGGGGCGCGAGATACGCAGTATTTT. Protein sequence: CASSLTGRQGARDTQYF.

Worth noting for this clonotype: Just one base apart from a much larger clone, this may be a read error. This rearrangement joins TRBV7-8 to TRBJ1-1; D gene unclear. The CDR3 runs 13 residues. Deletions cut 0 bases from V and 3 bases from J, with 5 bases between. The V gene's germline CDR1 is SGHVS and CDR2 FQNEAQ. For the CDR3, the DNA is TGTGCCAGCAGCTTAGCTATCGACACTGAAGCTTTCTTT. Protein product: CASSLAIDTEAFF.

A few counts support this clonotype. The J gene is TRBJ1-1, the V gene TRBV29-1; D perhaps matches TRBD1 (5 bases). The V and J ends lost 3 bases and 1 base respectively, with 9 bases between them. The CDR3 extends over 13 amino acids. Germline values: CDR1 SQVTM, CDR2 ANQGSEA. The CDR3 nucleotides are TGCAGCGTTGAGGTCAGGGAGAACACTGAAGCTTTCTTT. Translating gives CSVEVRENTEAFF.

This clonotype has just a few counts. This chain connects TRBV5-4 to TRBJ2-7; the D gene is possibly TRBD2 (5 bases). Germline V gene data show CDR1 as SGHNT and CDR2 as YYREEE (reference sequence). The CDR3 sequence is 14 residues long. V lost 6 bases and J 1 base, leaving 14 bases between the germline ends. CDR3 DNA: TGTGCCAGCACCCCTGGGGTAGCGTCCTACGAGCAGTACTTC. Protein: CASTPGVASYEQYF.

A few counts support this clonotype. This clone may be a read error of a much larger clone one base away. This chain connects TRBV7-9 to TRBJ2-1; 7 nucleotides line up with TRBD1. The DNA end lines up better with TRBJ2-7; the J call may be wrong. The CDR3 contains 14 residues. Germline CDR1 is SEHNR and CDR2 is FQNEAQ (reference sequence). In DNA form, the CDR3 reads TGTGCCAGCAGCCCCCGGGACAGCCACAATGAGCAGTACTTC. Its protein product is CASSPRDSHNEQYF.